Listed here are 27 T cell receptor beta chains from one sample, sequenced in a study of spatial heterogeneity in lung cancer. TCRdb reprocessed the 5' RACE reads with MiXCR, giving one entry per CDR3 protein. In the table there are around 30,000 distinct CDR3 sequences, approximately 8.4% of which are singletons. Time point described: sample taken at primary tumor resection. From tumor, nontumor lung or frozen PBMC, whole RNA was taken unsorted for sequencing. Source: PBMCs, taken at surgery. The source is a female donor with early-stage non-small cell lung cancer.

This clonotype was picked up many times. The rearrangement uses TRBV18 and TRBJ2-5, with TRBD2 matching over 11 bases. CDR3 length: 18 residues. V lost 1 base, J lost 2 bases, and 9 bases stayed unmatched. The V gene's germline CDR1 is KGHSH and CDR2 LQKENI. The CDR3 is CASSPRARGTSGQETQYF. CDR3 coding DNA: TGTGCCAGCTCACCACGCGCGCGTGGGACTAGCGGACAAGAGACCCAGTACTTC. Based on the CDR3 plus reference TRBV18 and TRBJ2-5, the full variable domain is NAGVMQNPRHLVRRRGQEARLRCSPMKGHSHVYWYRQLPEEGLKFMVYLQKENIIDESGMPKERFSAEFPKEGPSILRIQQVVRGDSAAYFCASSPRARGTSGQETQYFGPGTRLLVL.

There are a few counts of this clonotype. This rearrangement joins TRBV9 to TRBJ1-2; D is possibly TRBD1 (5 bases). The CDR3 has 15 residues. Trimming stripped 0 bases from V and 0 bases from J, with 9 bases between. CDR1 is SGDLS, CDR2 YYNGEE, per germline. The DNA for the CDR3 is TGTGCCAGCAGCGTAGAGGAGGGACCTAACTATGGCTACACCTTC. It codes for CASSVEEGPNYGYTF.

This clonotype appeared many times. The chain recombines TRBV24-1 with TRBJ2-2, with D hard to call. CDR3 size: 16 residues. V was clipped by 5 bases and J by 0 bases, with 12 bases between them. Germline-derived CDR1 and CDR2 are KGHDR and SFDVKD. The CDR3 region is CATSGNKIANTGELFF. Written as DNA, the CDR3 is TGTGCCACCAGTGGAAATAAGATAGCGAACACCGGGGAGCTGTTTTTT.

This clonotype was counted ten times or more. The CDR3 sequence is CASSSAGLASSYNEQFF. CDR3 bases: TGTGCCAGCAGTTCCGCGGGCCTAGCCAGCTCCTACAATGAGCAGTTCTTC. The rearrangement uses TRBV6-5 and TRBJ2-1; weak D call: TRBD2 (5 bases). The CDR3 consists of 17 residues. V was shortened by 4 bases and J by 0 bases, with 16 bases between the two germline ends. CDR1 is MNHEY and CDR2 is SVGAGI in the germline V gene.

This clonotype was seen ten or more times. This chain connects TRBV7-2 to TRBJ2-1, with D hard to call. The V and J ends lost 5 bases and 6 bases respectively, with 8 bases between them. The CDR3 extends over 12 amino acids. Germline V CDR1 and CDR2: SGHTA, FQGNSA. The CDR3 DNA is TGTGCCAGCAGCCTTGGCGTCAATGAGCAGTTCTTC. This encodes CASSLGVNEQFF.

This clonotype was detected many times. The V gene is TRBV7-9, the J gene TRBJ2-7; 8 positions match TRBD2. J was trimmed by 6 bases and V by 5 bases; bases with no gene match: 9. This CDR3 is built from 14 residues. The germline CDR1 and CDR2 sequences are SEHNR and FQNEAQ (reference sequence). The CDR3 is CASSPDGLAGEQYF. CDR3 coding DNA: TGTGCCAGCAGCCCCGACGGGCTAGCGGGCGAGCAGTACTTC.

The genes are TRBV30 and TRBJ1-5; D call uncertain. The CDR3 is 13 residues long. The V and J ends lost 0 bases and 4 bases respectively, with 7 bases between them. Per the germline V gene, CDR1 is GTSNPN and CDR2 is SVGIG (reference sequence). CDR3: CAWSVSGNQPQHF. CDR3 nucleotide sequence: TGTGCCTGGAGTGTATCTGGGAATCAGCCCCAGCATTTT.

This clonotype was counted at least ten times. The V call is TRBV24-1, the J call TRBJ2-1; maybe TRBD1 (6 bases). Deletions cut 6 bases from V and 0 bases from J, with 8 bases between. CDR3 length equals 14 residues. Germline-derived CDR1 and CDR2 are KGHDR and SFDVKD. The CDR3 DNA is TGTGCCACCAGTCGAGGGGGCTCCTACAATGAGCAGTTCTTC. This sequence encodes CATSRGGSYNEQFF.

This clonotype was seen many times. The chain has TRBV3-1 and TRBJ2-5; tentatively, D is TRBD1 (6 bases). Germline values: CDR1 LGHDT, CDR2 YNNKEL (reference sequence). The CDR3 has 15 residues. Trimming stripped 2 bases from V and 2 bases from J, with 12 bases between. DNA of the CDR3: TGTGCCAGCAGCCAACCTGACAGGAGGCAAGAGACCCAGTACTTC. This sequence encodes CASSQPDRRQETQYF.

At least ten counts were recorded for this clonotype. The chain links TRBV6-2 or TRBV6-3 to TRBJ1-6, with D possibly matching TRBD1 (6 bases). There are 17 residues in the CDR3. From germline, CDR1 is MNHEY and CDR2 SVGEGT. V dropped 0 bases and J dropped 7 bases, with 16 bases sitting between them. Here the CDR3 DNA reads TGTGCCAGCAGTTACTCTGGGTCCGGACAGAGCAATTCACCCCTCCACTTT. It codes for CASSYSGSGQSNSPLHF.

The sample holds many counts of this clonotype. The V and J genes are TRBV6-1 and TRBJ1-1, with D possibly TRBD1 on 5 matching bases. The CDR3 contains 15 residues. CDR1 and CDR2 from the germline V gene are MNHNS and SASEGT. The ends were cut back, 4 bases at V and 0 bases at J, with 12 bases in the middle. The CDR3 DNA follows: TGTGCCAGCAGTGGACAGAGAACCATGAACACTGAAGCTTTCTTT. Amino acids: CASSGQRTMNTEAFF.

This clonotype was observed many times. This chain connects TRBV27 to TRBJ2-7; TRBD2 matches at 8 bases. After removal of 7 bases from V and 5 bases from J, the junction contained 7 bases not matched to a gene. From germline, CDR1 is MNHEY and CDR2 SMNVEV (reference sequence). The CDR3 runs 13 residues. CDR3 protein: CASKLSGNHEQYF. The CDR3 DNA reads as TGTGCCAGCAAGCTTAGCGGGAACCACGAGCAGTACTTC.

CDR3 bases: TGTGCCAGCAGTTCAGAGTCTAGTAATCAGCCCCAGCATTTT. As protein: CASSSESSNQPQHF. The rearrangement links TRBV2 to TRBJ1-5; D unclear. The CDR3 spans 14 residues. Trimming left V 5 bases short and J 4 bases short, with 12 bases between. In germline, CDR1 is SNHLY, CDR2 FYNNEI.

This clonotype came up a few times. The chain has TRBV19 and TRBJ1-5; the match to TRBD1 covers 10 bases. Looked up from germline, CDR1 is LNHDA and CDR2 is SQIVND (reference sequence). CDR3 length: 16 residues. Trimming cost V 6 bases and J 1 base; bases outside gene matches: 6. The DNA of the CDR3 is TGTGCCAGTAGCGCTCGACAGGGGGCAAGCAATCAGCCCCAGCATTTT. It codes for CASSARQGASNQPQHF.

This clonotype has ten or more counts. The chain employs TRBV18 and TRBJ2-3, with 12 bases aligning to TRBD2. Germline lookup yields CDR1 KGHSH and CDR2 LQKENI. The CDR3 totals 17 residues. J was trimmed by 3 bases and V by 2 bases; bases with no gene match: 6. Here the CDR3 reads CASSPVAGTSGTDTQYF. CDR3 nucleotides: TGTGCCAGCTCACCAGTTGCCGGGACTAGCGGGACAGATACGCAGTATTTT.

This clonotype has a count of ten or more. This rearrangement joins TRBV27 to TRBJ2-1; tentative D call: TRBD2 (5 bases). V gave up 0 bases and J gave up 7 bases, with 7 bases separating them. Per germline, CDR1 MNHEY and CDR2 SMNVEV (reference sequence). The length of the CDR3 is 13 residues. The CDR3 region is CASSLSRANEQFF. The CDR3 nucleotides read TGTGCCAGCAGTTTATCGAGGGCTAATGAGCAGTTCTTC.

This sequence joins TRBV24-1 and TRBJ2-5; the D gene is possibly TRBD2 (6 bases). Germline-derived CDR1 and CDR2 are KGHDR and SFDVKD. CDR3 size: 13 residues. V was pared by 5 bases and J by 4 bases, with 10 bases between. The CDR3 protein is CATSAGVPETQYF. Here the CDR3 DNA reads TGTGCCACCAGTGCGGGAGTGCCAGAGACCCAGTACTTC.

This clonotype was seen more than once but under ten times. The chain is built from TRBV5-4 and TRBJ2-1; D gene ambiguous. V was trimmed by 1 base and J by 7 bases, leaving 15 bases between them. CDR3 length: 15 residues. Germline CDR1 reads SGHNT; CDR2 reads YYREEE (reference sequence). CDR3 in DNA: TGTGCCAGCAGCTTGAGCCGTAGTTCCCGAAATGAGCAGTTCTTC. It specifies CASSLSRSSRNEQFF.

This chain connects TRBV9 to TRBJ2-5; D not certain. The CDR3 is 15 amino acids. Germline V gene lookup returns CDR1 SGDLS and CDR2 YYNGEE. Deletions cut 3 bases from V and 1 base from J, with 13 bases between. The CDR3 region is CASSGSALGQETQYF. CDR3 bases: TGTGCCAGCAGCGGGAGCGCCCTGGGCCAAGAGACCCAGTACTTC.

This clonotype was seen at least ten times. CDR3: CASSLDRIREKLFF. The DNA for the CDR3 is TGTGCCAGCAGTTTAGACAGGATTCGGGAAAAACTGTTTTTT. The V gene is TRBV28, the J gene TRBJ1-4; D possibly corresponds to TRBD1 (6 bases). The CDR3 covers 14 residues. V was clipped by 2 bases and J by 8 bases, with 12 bases between them. CDR1 is MDHEN and CDR2 is SYDVKM in the germline V gene. The whole variable domain, filled in from reference TRBV28 and TRBJ1-4, reads DVKVTQSSRYLVKRTGEKVFLECVQDMDHENMFWYRQDPGLGLRLIYFSYDVKMKEKGDIPEGYSVSREKKERFSLILESASTNQTSMYLCASSLDRIREKLFFGSGTQLSVL.

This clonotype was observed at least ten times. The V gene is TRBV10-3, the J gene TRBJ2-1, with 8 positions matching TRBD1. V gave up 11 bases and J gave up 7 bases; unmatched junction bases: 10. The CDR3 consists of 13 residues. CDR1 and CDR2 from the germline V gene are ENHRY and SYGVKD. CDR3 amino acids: CAAEGGQGNEQFF. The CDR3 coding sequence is TGTGCCGCAGAAGGCGGACAGGGTAATGAGCAGTTCTTC.

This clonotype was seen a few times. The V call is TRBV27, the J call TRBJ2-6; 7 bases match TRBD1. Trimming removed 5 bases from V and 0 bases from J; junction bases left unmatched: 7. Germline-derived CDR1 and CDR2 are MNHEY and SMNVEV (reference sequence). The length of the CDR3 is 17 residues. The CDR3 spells CASSPRTGYSGANVLTF. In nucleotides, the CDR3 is TGTGCCAGCAGTCCGCGGACAGGTTACTCTGGGGCCAACGTCCTGACTTTC.

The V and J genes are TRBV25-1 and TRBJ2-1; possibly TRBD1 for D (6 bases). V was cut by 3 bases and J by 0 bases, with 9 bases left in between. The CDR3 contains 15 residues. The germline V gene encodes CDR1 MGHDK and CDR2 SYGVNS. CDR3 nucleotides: TGTGCCAGCAGTGAGACAGGTAGCTCCTACAATGAGCAGTTCTTC. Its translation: CASSETGSSYNEQFF.

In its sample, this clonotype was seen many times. CDR3 coding DNA: TGTGCCAGCAGCCGGACTAGCGGGAGTTTCACTTCCTACAATGAGCAGTTCTTC. Translation: CASSRTSGSFTSYNEQFF. The chain links TRBV11-2 to TRBJ2-1; TRBD2 matches 13 bases. The germline CDR1 and CDR2 sequences are SGHAT and FQNNGV. The CDR3 consists of 18 residues. V gave up 5 bases and J gave up 1 base; unmatched junction bases: 8.

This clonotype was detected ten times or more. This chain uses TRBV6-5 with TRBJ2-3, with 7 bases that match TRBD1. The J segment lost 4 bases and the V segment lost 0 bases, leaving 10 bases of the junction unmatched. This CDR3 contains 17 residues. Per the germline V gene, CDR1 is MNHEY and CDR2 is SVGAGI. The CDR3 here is CASSYSMRGGSADTQYF. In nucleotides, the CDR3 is TGTGCCAGCAGTTACTCGATGAGAGGGGGCTCTGCAGATACGCAGTATTTT.

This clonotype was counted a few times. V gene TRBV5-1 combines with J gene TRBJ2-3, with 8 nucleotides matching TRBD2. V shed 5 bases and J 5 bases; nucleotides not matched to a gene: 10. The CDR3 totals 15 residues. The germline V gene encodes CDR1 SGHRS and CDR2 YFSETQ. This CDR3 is CASRRAGGGGDTQYF. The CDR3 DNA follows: TGCGCCAGCAGAAGGGCGGGAGGCGGAGGAGATACGCAGTATTTT.

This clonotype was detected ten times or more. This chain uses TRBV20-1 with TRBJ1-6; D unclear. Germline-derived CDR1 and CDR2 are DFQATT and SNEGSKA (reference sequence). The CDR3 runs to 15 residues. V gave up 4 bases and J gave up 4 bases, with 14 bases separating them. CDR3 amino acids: CSAKFSLGYNSPLHF. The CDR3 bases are TGCAGTGCTAAGTTTTCCTTGGGTTATAATTCACCCCTCCACTTT.